Given below is one T cell receptor beta chain in context. What it recognizes is unknown. TCRdb used MiXCR to reprocess the reads, holding one entry per CDR3 protein. Altogether around 310,000 distinct CDR3 sequences are present, 25% to 30% being singletons, with the ten largest covering around 20%. The data were taken from a study of T cell repertoires in cytomegalovirus infection. From germline, CDR1 is SEHNR and CDR2 FQNEAQ (reference sequence). The CDR3 has 18 amino acids. V was cut by 5 bases and J by 0 bases, with 19 bases left in between. The sequence came from a human donor in good health (CMV status not recorded). Some clones in this sample may be carry-over from other donors' samples. This chain links TRBV7-9 with TRBJ1-4, with D possibly TRBD1 on 5 matching bases. The specimen was cultured PBMCs, collected from culture after CMV antigen stimulation. CDR3 sequence reads: CASSKKKPGYSTNEKLFF. In nucleotides, the CDR3 is TGTGCCAGCAGCAAAAAGAAGCCAGGGTATTCAACTAATGAAAAACTGTTTTTT.